These T cell receptor beta chains were read from a single sample in a study of T cells after yellow fever vaccination. TCRdb recomputed calls from the 5' RACE reads with MiXCR, one row per CDR3 protein. Counted here are some 560,000 distinct CDR3 sequences, roughly 19% occurring once; the ten biggest clones make up 13% to 15%. Sequences were derived from PBMCs, sampled 15 days after the yellow fever booster vaccination. The receptors originated from a man between 25 and 39 years old who received the YFV17D yellow fever vaccine. Each CDR3 is given with its conserved first and last residue. Fields, in order: CDR3 DNA, CDR3 protein, D gene, clone size, V gene, J gene. A D gene is named only where the DNA matches it firmly. Clone size appears in some rows only: once, few, many, or a class for an expanded clone.

CDR3nt: TGTGCCAGCAGCCAAGAACTCGGGGAGTATGAAAAACTGTTTTTT; CDR3aa: CASSQELGEYEKLFF; d_gene: -; abundance: -; v_gene: TRBV14; j_gene: TRBJ1-4
CDR3nt: TGTGCCAGCAGCCCACGAGAGACCCAGTACTTC; CDR3aa: CASSPRETQYF; d_gene: -; abundance: many; v_gene: TRBV7-9; j_gene: TRBJ2-5
CDR3nt: TGCAGTGCTATGACAGGAAACTATGGCTACACCTTC; CDR3aa: CSAMTGNYGYTF; d_gene: -; abundance: -; v_gene: TRBV20-1; j_gene: TRBJ1-2
CDR3nt: TGTGCCAGCAGAAGGTTCGACAATGAGCAGTTCTTC; CDR3aa: CASRRFDNEQFF; d_gene: -; abundance: -; v_gene: TRBV27; j_gene: TRBJ2-1
CDR3nt: TGTGCCAGCAGTTCCTTTACCGGGGAGCTGTTTTTT; CDR3aa: CASSSFTGELFF; d_gene: -; abundance: -; v_gene: TRBV6-2/TRBV6-3; j_gene: TRBJ2-2
CDR3nt: TGTGCCAGCATCAGAACTAGCGGGAGGGCCCTTATAGACTACAATGAGCAGTTCTTC; CDR3aa: CASIRTSGRALIDYNEQFF; d_gene: TRBD2; abundance: -; v_gene: TRBV11-1; j_gene: TRBJ2-1
CDR3nt: TGCAGTGCGCTAAGGACAGGGTATGATGGCTACACCTTC; CDR3aa: CSALRTGYDGYTF; d_gene: TRBD1; abundance: few; v_gene: TRBV20-1; j_gene: TRBJ1-2
CDR3nt: TGTGCCAGCAGTATAGGGGGGACTAGCGGATACTACGAGCAGTACTTC; CDR3aa: CASSIGGTSGYYEQYF; d_gene: TRBD2; abundance: -; v_gene: TRBV6-1; j_gene: TRBJ2-7
CDR3nt: TGTGCCAGCAGCTTAGCCAGCGGGGCATACAATGAGCAGTTCTTC; CDR3aa: CASSLASGAYNEQFF; d_gene: TRBD2; abundance: many; v_gene: TRBV7-2; j_gene: TRBJ2-1
CDR3nt: TGCGCCAGCAGCGGAAGTAGCGGGAGTACGGGGGAGCAGTTCTTC; CDR3aa: CASSGSSGSTGEQFF; d_gene: TRBD2; abundance: once; v_gene: TRBV5-1; j_gene: TRBJ2-1
CDR3nt: TGTGCCAGCAGTTCGACCGGGACAGGGGTATATGGCTACACCTTC; CDR3aa: CASSSTGTGVYGYTF; d_gene: TRBD1; abundance: few; v_gene: TRBV6-5; j_gene: TRBJ1-2
CDR3nt: TGCTGTGCTTCCCTAGCGGGGTCGTCCTACGAGCAGTACTTC; CDR3aa: CCASLAGSSYEQYF; d_gene: TRBD2; abundance: once; v_gene: TRBV20-1; j_gene: TRBJ2-7
CDR3nt: TGTGCCAGCAGCCCCCCGGGACAGGGTCCTACTAGCACAGATACGCAGTATTTT; CDR3aa: CASSPPGQGPTSTDTQYF; d_gene: TRBD1; abundance: few; v_gene: TRBV9; j_gene: TRBJ2-3
CDR3nt: TGTGCCAGCAGCTTAGAGGACAAGCAGTACTTC; CDR3aa: CASSLEDKQYF; d_gene: -; abundance: few; v_gene: TRBV11-2; j_gene: TRBJ2-7
CDR3nt: TGCGCCAGCAGCCAAGACATTGTAGCGGGAGCTCCTGAGACCCAGTACTTC; CDR3aa: CASSQDIVAGAPETQYF; d_gene: TRBD2; abundance: few; v_gene: TRBV4-3; j_gene: TRBJ2-5
CDR3nt: TGTGCCAGCAGCCCAGAAGATGGGCAGGCCTCTCTCAGGGAGCTGTTTTTT; CDR3aa: CASSPEDGQASLRELFF; d_gene: -; abundance: -; v_gene: TRBV7-9; j_gene: TRBJ2-2
CDR3nt: TGTGCCAGCAGCTTGGGGACTAGCGGTACAAATGAGCAGTTCTTC; CDR3aa: CASSLGTSGTNEQFF; d_gene: TRBD2; abundance: few; v_gene: TRBV7-8; j_gene: TRBJ2-1
CDR3nt: TGCAGCGTGCCCACTAGCGGGAGGTCCGGGGAGCTGTTTTTT; CDR3aa: CSVPTSGRSGELFF; d_gene: TRBD2; abundance: few; v_gene: TRBV29-1; j_gene: TRBJ2-2
CDR3nt: TGTGCCAGCAGCGTCGATTCAGGGGCACCCACCGGGGAGCTGTTTTTT; CDR3aa: CASSVDSGAPTGELFF; d_gene: -; abundance: -; v_gene: TRBV7-8; j_gene: TRBJ2-2
CDR3nt: TGCAGCGTTGTCCCGGTGAAAGATACGCAGTATTTT; CDR3aa: CSVVPVKDTQYF; d_gene: -; abundance: -; v_gene: TRBV29-1; j_gene: TRBJ2-3
CDR3nt: TGTGCCAGCAGCTTTGGCTCTAGCGGAGCCAAAAACATTCAGTACTTC; CDR3aa: CASSFGSSGAKNIQYF; d_gene: TRBD2; abundance: -; v_gene: TRBV5-4; j_gene: TRBJ2-4
CDR3nt: TGTGCCAGCAGCCCCTTCCCGGGACTAGCGGACAACTCCTACGAGCAGTACTTC; CDR3aa: CASSPFPGLADNSYEQYF; d_gene: TRBD2; abundance: -; v_gene: TRBV6-2/TRBV6-3; j_gene: TRBJ2-7